This TCR beta chain is drawn from a study of blood T cell repertoires in COVID-19. Trimming removed 3 bases from V and 5 bases from J; junction bases left unmatched: 14. There are 18 residues in the CDR3. Germline V lookup: CDR1 MNHEY, CDR2 SMNVEV (reference sequence). Sequenced by immunoSEQ multiplex PCR; TCRdb stores in-frame clones only, minus some. There are 130,000 to 150,000 clones in the sample; around nine tenths occur only once, and around 1.6% lies in the top ten. The chain employs TRBV27 and TRBJ2-2, with 8 nucleotides matching TRBD2. The specimen sequenced was peripheral blood. The origin of this receptor is a human donor in a cohort sampled during active COVID-19. As DNA, the CDR3 is TGTGCCAGCAGTTTCCCGCCCCTACGGGGGGGTAAAACCGGGGAGCTGTTTTTT. Translation: CASSFPPLRGGKTGELFF.